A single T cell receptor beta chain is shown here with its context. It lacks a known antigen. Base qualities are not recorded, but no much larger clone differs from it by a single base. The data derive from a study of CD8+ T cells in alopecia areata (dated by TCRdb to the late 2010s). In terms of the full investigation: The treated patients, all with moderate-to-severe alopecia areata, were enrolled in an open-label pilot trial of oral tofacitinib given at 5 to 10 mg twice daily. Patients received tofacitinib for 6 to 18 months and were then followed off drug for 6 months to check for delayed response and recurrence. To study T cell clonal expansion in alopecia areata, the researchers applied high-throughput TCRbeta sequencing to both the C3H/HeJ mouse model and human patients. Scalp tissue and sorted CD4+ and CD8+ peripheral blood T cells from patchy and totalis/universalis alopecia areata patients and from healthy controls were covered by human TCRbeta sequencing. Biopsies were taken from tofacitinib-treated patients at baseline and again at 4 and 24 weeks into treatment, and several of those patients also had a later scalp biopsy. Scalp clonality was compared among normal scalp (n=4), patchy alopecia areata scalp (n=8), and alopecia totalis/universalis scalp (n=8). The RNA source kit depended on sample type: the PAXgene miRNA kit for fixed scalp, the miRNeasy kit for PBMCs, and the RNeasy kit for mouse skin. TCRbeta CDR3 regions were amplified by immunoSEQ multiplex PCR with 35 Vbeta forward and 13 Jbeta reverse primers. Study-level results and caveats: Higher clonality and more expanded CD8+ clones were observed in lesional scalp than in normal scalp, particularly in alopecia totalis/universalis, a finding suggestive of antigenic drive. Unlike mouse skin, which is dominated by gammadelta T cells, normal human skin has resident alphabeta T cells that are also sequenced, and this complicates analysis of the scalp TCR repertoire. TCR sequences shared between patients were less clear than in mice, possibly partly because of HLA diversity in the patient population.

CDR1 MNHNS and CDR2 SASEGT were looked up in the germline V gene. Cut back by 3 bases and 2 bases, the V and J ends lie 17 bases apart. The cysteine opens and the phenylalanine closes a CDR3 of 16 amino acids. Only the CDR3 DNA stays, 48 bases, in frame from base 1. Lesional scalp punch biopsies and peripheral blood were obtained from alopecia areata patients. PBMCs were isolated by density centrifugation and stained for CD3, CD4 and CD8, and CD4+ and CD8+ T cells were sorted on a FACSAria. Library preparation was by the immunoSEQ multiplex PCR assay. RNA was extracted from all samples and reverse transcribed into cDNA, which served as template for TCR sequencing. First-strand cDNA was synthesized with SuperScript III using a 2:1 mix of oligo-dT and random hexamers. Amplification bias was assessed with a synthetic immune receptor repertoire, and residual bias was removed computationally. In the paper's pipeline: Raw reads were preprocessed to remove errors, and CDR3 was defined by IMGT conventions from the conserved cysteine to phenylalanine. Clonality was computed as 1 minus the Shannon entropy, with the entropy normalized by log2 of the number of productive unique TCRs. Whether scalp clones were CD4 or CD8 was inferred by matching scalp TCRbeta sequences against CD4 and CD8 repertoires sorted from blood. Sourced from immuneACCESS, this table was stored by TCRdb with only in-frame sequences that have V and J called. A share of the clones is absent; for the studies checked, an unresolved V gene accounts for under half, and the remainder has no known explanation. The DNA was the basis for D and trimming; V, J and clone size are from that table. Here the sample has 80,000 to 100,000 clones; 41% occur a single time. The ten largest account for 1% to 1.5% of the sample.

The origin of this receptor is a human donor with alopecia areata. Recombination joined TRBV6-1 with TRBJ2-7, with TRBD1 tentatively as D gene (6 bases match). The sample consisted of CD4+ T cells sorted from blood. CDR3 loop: CASSDPRTDFTYEQYF. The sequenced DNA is TGTGCCAGCAGTGATCCCCGGACAGATTTTACCTACGAGCAGTACTTC.